Listed below are T cell receptor beta chains from one sample, sequenced in a study of Ad26.COV2.S vaccination and SARS-CoV-2 variants. TCRdb keeps only in-frame clones here, not all; method: immunoSEQ multiplex PCR. The sample contains roughly 380,000 clones, roughly 85% of which appear only once. The starting material was peripheral blood, obtained in a trial of Ad26.COV2.S vaccine versus placebo. These receptors were collected from a person aged 18-60 years who received the Ad26.COV2.S COVID-19 vaccine or a placebo. The CDR3 runs from the conserved cysteine through the conserved F or W. D genes are given only for firm matches. A row's size may be missing; if present it is once, few, many or a size class.

J | V | D | size | DNA | CDR3
TRBJ2-3 | TRBV11-2 | NA | NA | TGTGCCAGCAGCTTAGAGCCGAGGGTTTGGAACACAGATACGCAGTATTTT | CASSLEPRVWNTDTQYF
TRBJ2-1 | TRBV28 | TRBD1 | NA | TGTGCCAGCAGTTCCGGCAGGGGGCGTGCCTATGAGCAGTTCTTC | CASSSGRGRAYEQFF
TRBJ1-1 | TRBV5-1 | NA | NA | TGCGCCAGCAGCTTGCAAGGGGTAGGCACTGAAGCTTTCTTT | CASSLQGVGTEAFF
TRBJ2-7 | TRBV7-2 | TRBD1 | once | TGTGCCAGCAGCCAGACAGGGGGCGCCTACGAGCAGTACTTC | CASSQTGGAYEQYF
TRBJ2-1 | TRBV29-1 | TRBD2 | NA | TGCAGCGTTGAAATGGGGCTGGCTAGCGGGTTACCCTTCAATGAGCAGTTCTTC | CSVEMGLASGLPFNEQFF
TRBJ2-7 | TRBV11-2 | TRBD1 | once | TGTGCCAGCAGCTTAGACACGGACCGGGACAGAGCATCCTACGAGCAGTACTTC | CASSLDTDRDRASYEQYF
TRBJ1-4 | TRBV19 | NA | NA | TGTGCCAGTACTGGACCGGGAGCCAATGAAAAACTGTTTTTT | CASTGPGANEKLFF
TRBJ1-2 | TRBV19 | TRBD1 | NA | TGTGCCAGTAGTAGACAGGGCTATGGCTACACCTTC | CASSRQGYGYTF
TRBJ1-6 | TRBV4-2 | NA | NA | TGTGCCAGCAGCCATAGGGGCAGGCCGGCAAATTCACCCCTCCACTTT | CASSHRGRPANSPLHF
TRBJ2-7 | TRBV7-9 | NA | NA | TGTGCCAGCAGCTTAGCAGGTACTCCCTACGAGCAGTACTTC | CASSLAGTPYEQYF
TRBJ2-1 | TRBV7-9 | NA | NA | TGTGCCAGCAGCTTAGTGGGCGATGAGCAGTTCTTC | CASSLVGDEQFF
TRBJ2-2 | TRBV6-5 | NA | NA | TGTGCCAGCAGTTACATCGGTTCAGGGGTCACCGGGGAGCTGTTTTTT | CASSYIGSGVTGELFF
TRBJ2-7 | TRBV2 | NA | NA | TGTGCCAGCAGACAGGATACCTACGAGCAGTACTTC | CASRQDTYEQYF
TRBJ1-2 | TRBV27 | NA | NA | TGTGCCAGCAGTTCAGTCACAACCGAAGGTCGTCTTAGGGGCTACACCTTC | CASSSVTTEGRLRGYTF
TRBJ2-7 | TRBV5-5 | NA | NA | TGTGCCACCAAGGTGGTTGGTAAGACAGTACCTAGGGAGCAGTACTTC | CATKVVGKTVPREQYF
TRBJ2-3 | TRBV28 | NA | NA | TGTGCCAGCAGTACGAACGCGGGTAGCGGTAGCACAGATACGCAGTATTTT | CASSTNAGSGSTDTQYF
TRBJ2-2 | TRBV3-1/TRBV3-2 | NA | NA | TGTGCCAGCAGCCAAGGTAGACAGACAAACACCGGGGAGCTGTTTTTT | CASSQGRQTNTGELFF
TRBJ1-1 | TRBV5-1 | NA | few | TGCGCCAGCAGCTTGGGGGCGCCGAACACTGAAGCTTTCTTT | CASSLGAPNTEAFF
TRBJ2-2 | TRBV5-1 | TRBD2 | once | TGCGCCAGCAGCTTTAGCGGGGGCCTGAACACCGGGGAGCTGTTTTTT | CASSFSGGLNTGELFF
TRBJ2-3 | TRBV27 | TRBD2 | NA | TGTGCCAGCAGTTCCCCCCCGGGGGGGGGCAGGGATACGCAGTATTTT | CASSSPPGGGRDTQYF
TRBJ2-7 | TRBV5-1 | NA | NA | TGCGCCAGCAGCTTGGTCGCAGGCTCCTACGAGCAGTACTTC | CASSLVAGSYEQYF
TRBJ1-4 | TRBV2 | NA | NA | TGTGCCAGCACCCGTGGAAGGGCAACTAATGAAAAACTGTTTTTT | CASTRGRATNEKLFF
TRBJ1-1 | TRBV6-4 | NA | NA | TGTGCCAGCAGTGTGCAGGGCGGGAACACTGAAGCTTTCTTT | CASSVQGGNTEAFF
TRBJ2-7 | TRBV2 | NA | NA | TGTGCCAGCAGCCTCGGGGAAGGACTCGAGCAGTACTTC | CASSLGEGLEQYF
TRBJ2-5 | TRBV7-7 | NA | once | TGTGCTAGCAGCCACTCCCAGACAGGACAAGAGACCCAGTACTTC | CASSHSQTGQETQYF
TRBJ1-6 | TRBV4-3 | NA | NA | TGCGCCAGCAGCCAAGAGGGGGGTCGGTCACCCCTCCACTTT | CASSQEGGRSPLHF
TRBJ2-3 | TRBV4-3 | NA | NA | TGCGCCAGCAGCCAAGGCCAGCAGAGCACAGATACGCAGTATTTT | CASSQGQQSTDTQYF
TRBJ2-5 | TRBV27 | TRBD2 | NA | TGTGCCAGCGCTTCGCTAGCGGGGGTTGAGACCCAGTACTTC | CASASLAGVETQYF
TRBJ2-1 | TRBV7-2 | NA | NA | TGTGCCAGCAGCTTCCTTCCCCGGACTCTATACAATGAGCAGTTCTTC | CASSFLPRTLYNEQFF
TRBJ2-2 | TRBV7-6 | TRBD2 | once | TGTGCCAGCAGCTTAGAACCCACCGGACTAGTGGTCAAACTTCCGAACACCGGGGAGCTGTTTTTT | CASSLEPTGLVVKLPNTGELFF
TRBJ2-7 | TRBV10-1 | NA | NA | TGCGCCAGCAGCGCAGGGAGCTTGGGCGAGCAGTACTTC | CASSAGSLGEQYF
TRBJ2-7 | TRBV6-5 | NA | NA | TGTGCCAGCAGTTACTCTGCGGGGCCCGACTACGAGCAGTACTTC | CASSYSAGPDYEQYF
TRBJ1-3 | TRBV6-5 | TRBD1 | NA | TGTGCCAGCAGTTCGACAGGGCCGGGAGGAAACACCATATATTTT | CASSSTGPGGNTIYF
TRBJ2-2 | TRBV30 | NA | NA | TGTGCCTGGAGTGTATTAGCGGGGGAGCTGTTTTTT | CAWSVLAGELFF
TRBJ2-1 | TRBV20-1 | NA | NA | TGCAGTGCTAGTGGGGGGAACTCCTACAATGAGCAGTTCTTC | CSASGGNSYNEQFF
TRBJ2-1 | TRBV7-2 | NA | once | TGTGCCAGCAGCTTAGAAGTAGACTACTACAATGAGCAGTTCTTC | CASSLEVDYYNEQFF
TRBJ2-3 | TRBV6-5 | NA | NA | TGTGCCAGCAGTATCAGGGGTTTGGCAGATACGCAGTATTTT | CASSIRGLADTQYF
TRBJ1-1 | TRBV5-6 | NA | few | TGTGCCAGCACCCAACAGGGGAACACTGAAGCTTTCTTT | CASTQQGNTEAFF
TRBJ2-7 | TRBV27 | NA | many | TGTGCCAGCAGCCCACTATATCGGGCGATCTACGAGCAGTACTTC | CASSPLYRAIYEQYF
TRBJ2-4 | TRBV30 | TRBD1 | NA | TGTGCCTGGAGTGCGAGACAGGGGGTGTTAAACATTCAGTACTTC | CAWSARQGVLNIQYF
TRBJ2-5 | TRBV27 | TRBD2 | few | TGTGCCAGCAGTTCTCTAGCGGGCTGGGAGGAGACCCAGTACTTC | CASSSLAGWEETQYF
TRBJ2-7 | TRBV28 | NA | NA | TGTGCCAGCCGGGACTCGATTACCTACGAGCAGTACTTC | CASRDSITYEQYF
TRBJ2-5 | TRBV11-3 | NA | NA | TGTGCCAGCAGCGCAGGCGGGACAGACCAAGAGACCCAGTACTTC | CASSAGGTDQETQYF
TRBJ2-5 | TRBV11-2 | NA | NA | TGTGCCAGCAGCTTAGTACGTGGGAGCGTCGTGGCCCAGTACTTC | CASSLVRGSVVAQYF
TRBJ1-5 | TRBV5-1 | TRBD1 | NA | TGCGCCAGCAGCTTGCAGGGGGCGAGCGATCAGCCCCAGCATTTT | CASSLQGASDQPQHF
TRBJ2-3 | TRBV27 | TRBD2 | NA | TGTGCCAGCAGTCCCCTGGGACTAGCGGGAGGGCCAACTTACAGTTACACAGATACGCAGTATTTT | CASSPLGLAGGPTYSYTDTQYF
TRBJ1-6 | TRBV5-1 | NA | NA | TGCGCCAGCAGCTTGGACGGGAGTTCACCCCTCCACTTT | CASSLDGSSPLHF
TRBJ2-7 | TRBV11-2 | TRBD2 | NA | TGTGCCAGCAGCCTCCGACTAGCGGGGACCTACGAGCAGTACTTC | CASSLRLAGTYEQYF
TRBJ2-2 | TRBV18 | NA | few | TGTGCCTCCATTCCCAGCACCGGGGAGCTGTTTTTT | CASIPSTGELFF
TRBJ1-6 | TRBV6-5 | NA | few | TGTGCCAGCCGGGGGCAGGCCAATTCACCCCTCCACTTT | CASRGQANSPLHF
TRBJ2-7 | TRBV27 | NA | NA | TGTGCCAGCAGTTTAGAGGGATCCCTTTACGAGCAGTACTTC | CASSLEGSLYEQYF
TRBJ1-1 | TRBV18 | TRBD1 | NA | TGTGCCAGCTCACCGGGACAGCTTACGAACACTGAAGCTTTCTTT | CASSPGQLTNTEAFF